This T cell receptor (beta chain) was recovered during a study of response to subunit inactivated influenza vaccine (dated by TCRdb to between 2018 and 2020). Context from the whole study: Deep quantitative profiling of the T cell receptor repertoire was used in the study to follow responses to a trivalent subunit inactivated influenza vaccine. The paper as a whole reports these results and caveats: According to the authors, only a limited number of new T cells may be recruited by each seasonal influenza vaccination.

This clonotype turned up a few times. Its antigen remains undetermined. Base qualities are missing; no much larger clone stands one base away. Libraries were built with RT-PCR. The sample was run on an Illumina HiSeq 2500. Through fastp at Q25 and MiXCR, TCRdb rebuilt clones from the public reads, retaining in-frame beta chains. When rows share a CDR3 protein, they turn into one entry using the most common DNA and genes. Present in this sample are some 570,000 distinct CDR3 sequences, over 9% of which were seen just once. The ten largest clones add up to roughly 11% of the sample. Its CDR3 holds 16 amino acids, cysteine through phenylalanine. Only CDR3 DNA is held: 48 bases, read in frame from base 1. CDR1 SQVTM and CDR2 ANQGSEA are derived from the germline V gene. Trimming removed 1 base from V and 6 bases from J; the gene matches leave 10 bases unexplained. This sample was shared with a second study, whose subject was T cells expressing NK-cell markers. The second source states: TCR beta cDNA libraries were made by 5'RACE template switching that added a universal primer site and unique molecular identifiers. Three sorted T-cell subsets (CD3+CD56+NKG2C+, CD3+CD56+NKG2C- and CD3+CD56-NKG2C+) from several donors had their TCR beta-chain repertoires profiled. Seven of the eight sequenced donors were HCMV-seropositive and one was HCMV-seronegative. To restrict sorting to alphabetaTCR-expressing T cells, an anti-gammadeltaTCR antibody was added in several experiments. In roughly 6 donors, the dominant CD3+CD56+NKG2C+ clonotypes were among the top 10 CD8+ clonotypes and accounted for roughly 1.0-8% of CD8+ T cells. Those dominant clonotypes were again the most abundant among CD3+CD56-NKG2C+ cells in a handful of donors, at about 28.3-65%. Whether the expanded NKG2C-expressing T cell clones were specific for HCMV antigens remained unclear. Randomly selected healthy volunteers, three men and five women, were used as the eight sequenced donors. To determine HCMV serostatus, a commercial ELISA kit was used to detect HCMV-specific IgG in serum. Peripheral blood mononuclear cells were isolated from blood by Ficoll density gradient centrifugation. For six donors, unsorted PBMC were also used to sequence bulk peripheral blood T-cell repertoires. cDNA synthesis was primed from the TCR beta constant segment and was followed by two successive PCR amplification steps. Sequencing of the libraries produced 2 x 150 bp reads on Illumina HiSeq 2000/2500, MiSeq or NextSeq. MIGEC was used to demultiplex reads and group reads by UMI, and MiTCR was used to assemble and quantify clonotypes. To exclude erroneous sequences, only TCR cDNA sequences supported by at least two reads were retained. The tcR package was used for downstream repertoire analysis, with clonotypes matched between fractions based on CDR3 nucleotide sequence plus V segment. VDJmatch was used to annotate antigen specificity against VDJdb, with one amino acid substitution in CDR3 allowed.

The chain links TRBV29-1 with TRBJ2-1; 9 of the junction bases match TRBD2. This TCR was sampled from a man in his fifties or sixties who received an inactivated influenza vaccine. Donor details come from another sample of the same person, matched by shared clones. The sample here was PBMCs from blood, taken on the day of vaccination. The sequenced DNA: TGCAGCGTTGAAGGAAAGAAGCGGGAGGTATTCAATGAGCAGTTCTTC. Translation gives CSVEGKKREVFNEQFF.